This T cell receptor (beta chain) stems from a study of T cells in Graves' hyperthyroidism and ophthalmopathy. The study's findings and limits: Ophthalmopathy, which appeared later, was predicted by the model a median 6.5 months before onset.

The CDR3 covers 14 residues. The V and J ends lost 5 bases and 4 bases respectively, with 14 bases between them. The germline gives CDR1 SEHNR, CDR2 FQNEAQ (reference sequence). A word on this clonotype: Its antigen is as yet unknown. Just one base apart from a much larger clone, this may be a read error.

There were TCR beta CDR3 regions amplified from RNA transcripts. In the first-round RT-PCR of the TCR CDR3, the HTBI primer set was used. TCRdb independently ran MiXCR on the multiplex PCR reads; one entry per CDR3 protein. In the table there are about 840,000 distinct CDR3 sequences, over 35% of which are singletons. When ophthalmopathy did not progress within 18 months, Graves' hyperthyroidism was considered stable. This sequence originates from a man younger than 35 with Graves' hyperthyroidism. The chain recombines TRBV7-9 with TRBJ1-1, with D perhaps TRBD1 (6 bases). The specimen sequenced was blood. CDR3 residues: CASSPVAGATEAFF. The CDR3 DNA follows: TGTGCCAGCAGCCCAGTGGCAGGGGCCACTGAAGCTTTCTTT.